The 24 T cell receptor beta chains presented below share a single source sample, sequenced in a study of shared clonotypes between healthy human individuals. The protocol was immunoSEQ multiplex PCR, while the TCRdb copy is restricted to in-frame clones and leaves out a portion. Of approximately 1.4 million clones listed, approximately 98% are singletons. The sample taken for sequencing was naive CD4+ T cells sorted from blood. Subset defined: CD45RA+ positively selected. These receptors all stem from a man aged 25 to 40 in good health.

The chain couples TRBV19 to TRBJ2-7, with D unresolved. V shed 0 bases and J shed 0 bases, with 3 bases lying between them. The CDR3 loop spans 13 amino acids. Germline assignment: CDR1 LNHDA and CDR2 SQIVND (reference sequence). The CDR3 loop is CASSIDTSYEQYF. The CDR3 coding sequence is TGTGCCAGTAGTATAGACACCTCCTACGAGCAGTACTTC.

This clone appeared once. The V and J genes are TRBV28 and TRBJ2-7; no clear D. This CDR3 has 12 amino acids. Trimming removed 3 bases at V and 7 bases at J, with 10 bases between. Germline-derived CDR1 and CDR2 are MDHEN and SYDVKM. The CDR3 nucleotides are TGTGCCAGCAGTTTTGTCGGGTTTGAGCAGTACTTC. Protein: CASSFVGFEQYF.

The CDR3 DNA sequence: TGTGCCAGCAGCGAAGGGTGGAACAATCAGCCCCAGCATTTT. As protein: CASSEGWNNQPQHF. The gene calls are TRBV28 and TRBJ1-5, with no clear D. The germline CDR1 and CDR2 sequences are MDHEN and SYDVKM. V was trimmed by 6 bases and J by 3 bases, leaving 12 bases between them. There are 14 residues in the CDR3. The full variable domain, completed using reference TRBV28 and TRBJ1-5, is DVKVTQSSRYLVKRTGEKVFLECVQDMDHENMFWYRQDPGLGLRLIYFSYDVKMKEKGDIPEGYSVSREKKERFSLILESASTNQTSMYLCASSEGWNNQPQHFGDGTRLSIL.

V usage is TRBV18 and J usage is TRBJ2-1, with 7 bases identical to TRBD2. Germline loops: CDR1 KGHSH, CDR2 LQKENI. The CDR3 runs to 13 residues. V lost 0 bases to trimming and J lost 16 bases; unmatched junction nucleotides: 9. CDR3 sequence reads: CASSPPSSGTPFF. CDR3 sequence (DNA): TGTGCCAGCTCACCACCGTCCAGCGGGACCCCTTTCTTC.

The V call is TRBV10-3, the J call TRBJ2-1; 11 bases are shared with TRBD2. J gave up 5 bases and V 4 bases, and 7 bases lay outside the gene matches. Germline V gene sequence: CDR1 ENHRY, CDR2 SYGVKD. The CDR3 length is 16 residues. The CDR3: CAISGSGTSGNNEQFF. The CDR3, as DNA: TGTGCCATCAGTGGCTCCGGGACTAGCGGTAACAATGAGCAGTTCTTC.

V and J are TRBV18 and TRBJ2-2; tentatively, D is TRBD2 (5 bases). Deletions cut 2 bases from V and 3 bases from J, with 16 bases between. Germline assignment: CDR1 KGHSH and CDR2 LQKENI. The CDR3 covers 17 residues. This chain's CDR3 is CASSPMAGPGDTGELFF. The CDR3 nucleotides are TGTGCCAGCTCACCAATGGCAGGACCCGGGGACACCGGGGAGCTGTTTTTT.

J is TRBJ1-2 and V is TRBV6-5; tentative D call: TRBD1 (5 bases). This CDR3 region has 13 residues. V lost 0 bases and J 8 bases, leaving 10 bases between the germline ends. Germline V lookup: CDR1 MNHEY, CDR2 SVGAGI. The CDR3 reads CASSYSQVGGYTF. The CDR3 DNA reads TGTGCCAGCAGTTACTCACAGGTGGGGGGCTACACCTTC.

V and J are TRBV2 and TRBJ2-1, with 7 positions matching TRBD2. CDR3 size: 15 residues. Per germline, CDR1 SNHLY and CDR2 FYNNEI. The V segment lost 6 bases and the J segment 8 bases; nucleotides outside the gene matches: 13. CDR3 sequence reads: CASRTGGLQVHEQFF. In DNA, the CDR3 is TGTGCCAGCAGGACGGGGGGACTCCAGGTTCATGAGCAGTTCTTC.

With regard to this clone: The sample holds other DNA sequences that translate to the same CDR3. The genes are TRBV14 and TRBJ2-2; no firm D call. V lost 1 base and J 1 base, leaving 4 bases between the germline ends. Per germline, CDR1 SGHDN and CDR2 FVKESK. The CDR3 covers 14 residues. The CDR3 sequence: CASSQVLNTGELFF. CDR3 DNA: TGTGCCAGCAGCCAAGTCCTGAACACCGGGGAGCTGTTTTTT.

V is TRBV9 and J is TRBJ2-2, with 13 bases that match TRBD2. J gave up 6 bases and V 2 bases, and 13 bases lay outside the gene matches. Germline CDR1 SGDLS, CDR2 YYNGEE. The CDR3 spans 19 residues. The CDR3 sequence: CASSVSGLAGVGSAGELFF. CDR3 nucleotide sequence: TGTGCCAGCAGCGTTAGTGGACTAGCGGGAGTTGGTAGTGCCGGGGAGCTGTTTTTT.

The V call is TRBV28, the J call TRBJ2-7, with D tentatively TRBD1 or TRBD2 (5 bases each). The V gene lost 5 bases and the J gene lost 9 bases, with 17 bases spanning the gap. This CDR3 spans 13 amino acids. Germline V gives CDR1 MDHEN, CDR2 SYDVKM. CDR3 protein: CASSPGAAFSQYF. In DNA, the CDR3 is TGTGCCAGCAGTCCCGGGGCGGCCTTTTCGCAGTACTTC.

The chain joins TRBV7-9 to TRBJ2-1; D is ambiguous. Trimming shortened V by 3 bases and J by 10 bases, and 7 bases separated the two germline ends. CDR1 and CDR2 from the germline V gene are SEHNR and FQNEAQ (reference sequence). The CDR3 is 11 amino acids. The CDR3 reads CASSLIAEQFF. The CDR3, as DNA: TGTGCCAGCAGCTTGATCGCCGAGCAGTTCTTC.

For this clone: Other DNA sequences in the same sample also yield this CDR3. This rearrangement joins TRBV2 to TRBJ2-7; 9 bases agree with TRBD1. The CDR3 consists of 12 residues. With 6 bases clipped from V and 4 bases from J, the junction kept 1 base outside the gene matches. CDR1 is SNHLY and CDR2 is FYNNEI in the germline V gene. CDR3 protein: CASRTGGYEQYF. The CDR3 DNA is TGTGCCAGCAGGACAGGGGGATACGAGCAGTACTTC.

The genes are TRBV18 and TRBJ2-1; D perhaps matches TRBD1 (5 bases). Germline CDR1 reads KGHSH; CDR2 reads LQKENI. The CDR3 spans 15 residues. V shed 2 bases and J shed 9 bases, with 17 bases lying between them. In DNA form, the CDR3 reads TGTGCCAGCTCACCATCTCCCGACAGTTCTACTGAGCAGTTCTTC. As protein: CASSPSPDSSTEQFF. The variable domain in full, completed from reference TRBV18 and TRBJ2-1, reads NAGVMQNPRHLVRRRGQEARLRCSPMKGHSHVYWYRQLPEEGLKFMVYLQKENIIDESGMPKERFSAEFPKEGPSILRIQQVVRGDSAAYFCASSPSPDSSTEQFFGPGTRLTVL.

The gene calls are TRBV5-5 and TRBJ2-6; D is perhaps TRBD2 (5 bases). There are 17 residues in the CDR3. Germline V gene lookup returns CDR1 SGHKS and CDR2 YYEKEE (reference sequence). V was pared by 2 bases and J by 2 bases, with 14 bases between. CDR3 DNA: TGTGCCAGCAGCTTTATCCGGGGAAACGCTGGGGCCAACGTCCTGACTTTC. Protein product: CASSFIRGNAGANVLTF. Together with reference TRBV5-5 and TRBJ2-6, the CDR3 gives the full variable domain: DAGVTQSPTHLIKTRGQQVTLRCSPISGHKSVSWYQQVLGQGPQFIFQYYEKEERGRGNFPDRFSARQFPNYSSELNVNALLLGDSALYLCASSFIRGNAGANVLTFGAGSRLTVL.

This sequence joins TRBV29-1 and TRBJ2-1; D not certain. Trimming pared 7 bases from V and 6 bases from J, leaving 7 bases between. The CDR3 is made up of 10 amino acids. CDR1 and CDR2 from the germline V gene are SQVTM and ANQGSEA. CDR3 residues: CSGERNEQFF. CDR3 DNA: TGCAGCGGGGAACGCAATGAGCAGTTCTTC.

Comments on this clone: Other DNA sequences within the sample encode an identical CDR3. The rearrangement uses TRBV6-5 and TRBJ2-3, with D unclear. The CDR3 sequence is 11 residues long. V shed 6 bases and J shed 6 bases, with 7 bases lying between them. Germline values: CDR1 MNHEY, CDR2 SVGAGI. The chain's CDR3 is CASRKADTQYF. Written as DNA, the CDR3 is TGTGCCAGCAGAAAAGCCGATACGCAGTATTTT.

The rearrangement links TRBV21-1 to TRBJ2-2. TRBV21-1 is an annotated pseudogene. The CDR3 spans 17 residues. The CDR3 here is CASSKDIRVANTGELFF. The CDR3 DNA reads TGTGCCAGCAGCAAAGATATAAGGGTCGCGAACACCGGGGAGCTGTTTTTT.

This chain's CDR3 is CASSQVAGGRADTQYF. CDR3 in DNA: TGCGCCAGCAGCCAAGTAGCCGGCGGGAGGGCAGATACGCAGTATTTT. The J gene is TRBJ2-3, the V gene TRBV4-3; 9 bases match TRBD2. The germline V gene has CDR1 LGHNA and CDR2 YSLEER. The CDR3 is 16 residues long. V gave up 1 base and J gave up 4 bases; unmatched junction bases: 6.

This chain links TRBV9 with TRBJ2-7, with 14 bases matching TRBD2. CDR3 length equals 16 residues. CDR1 and CDR2 (germline): SGDLS, YYNGEE. J gave up 4 bases and V 4 bases, and 7 bases lay outside the gene matches. The CDR3 loop is CASSPKGLAGEYEQYF. The CDR3 DNA is TGTGCCAGCAGCCCGAAGGGACTAGCGGGAGAGTACGAGCAGTACTTC. Complete variable domain (other parts from reference TRBV9 and TRBJ2-7): DSGVTQTPKHLITATGQRVTLRCSPRSGDLSVYWYQQSLDQGLQFLIQYYNGEERAKGNILERFSAQQFPDLHSELNLSSLELGDSALYFCASSPKGLAGEYEQYFGPGTRLTVT.

The chain combines TRBV6-1 with TRBJ2-1, with D possibly being TRBD1 (5 bases). CDR3 size: 14 residues. CDR1 is MNHNS and CDR2 is SASEGT in the germline V gene. Trimming pared 4 bases from V and 6 bases from J, leaving 13 bases between. DNA for the CDR3: TGTGCCAGCAGTGGCAGGGTGGGAATCAATGAGCAGTTCTTC. Encoded protein: CASSGRVGINEQFF.

The chain recombines TRBV5-5 with TRBJ2-1; TRBD2 aligns across 7 bases. The germline V gene has CDR1 SGHKS and CDR2 YYEKEE (reference sequence). The V and J ends lost 4 bases and 4 bases, in that order; junction bases with no gene match: 2. CDR3 length: 13 amino acids. The CDR3 here is CASSPGGYNEQFF. Written as DNA, the CDR3 is TGTGCCAGCAGCCCCGGGGGGTACAATGAGCAGTTCTTC.

The V gene is TRBV7-9, the J gene TRBJ1-2, with 7 nucleotides matching TRBD1. The CDR3 covers 14 residues. Looked up from germline, CDR1 is SEHNR and CDR2 is FQNEAQ (reference sequence). Unmatched junction bases numbered 5, after V lost 2 bases and J lost 5 bases. As DNA, the CDR3 is TGTGCCAGCAGCTTAAGAGACAGGGTGTATGGCTACACCTTC. Translated, it gives CASSLRDRVYGYTF.

The rearrangement joins TRBV5-3 to TRBJ2-5; D unresolved. TRBV5-3 is assigned to the ORF class and has an uncertain function. V shed 7 bases and J shed 9 bases, with 10 bases lying between them. The CDR3 sequence is 10 residues long. This CDR3 reads CARSWLPQYF. Here the CDR3 DNA reads TGTGCCAGATCCTGGCTACCCCAGTACTTC.